A selection of T cell receptor beta chains follows, all from one sample in a study of T cells after yellow fever vaccination. MiXCR was run by TCRdb on the 5' RACE reads, yielding one entry per CDR3 protein. The data contain some 350,000 distinct CDR3 sequences, 3.5% to 4.5% of them seen just once; the ten biggest clones take up approximately 24%. The specimen comprised PBMCs, sampled 5 days after the yellow fever booster vaccination. These receptors were collected from a man younger than 35 who received the YFV17D yellow fever vaccine. Both conserved end residues are part of each CDR3. The order of the fields is clone size, J gene, D gene, V gene, CDR3 protein, CDR3 DNA. The D gene is left open where the match is weak. Expanded clones get a size class; other rows say once, few or many, or leave the size out.

- TRBJ1-1 - TRBV6-6 CASSWDIGDAEAFF TGTGCCAGCAGTTGGGACATCGGGGACGCTGAAGCTTTCTTT
many TRBJ1-5 - TRBV7-9 CASSLDPGKGYQPQHF TGTGCCAGCAGCTTAGATCCAGGAAAAGGATACCAGCCCCAGCATTTT
- TRBJ2-1 - TRBV24-1 CATSDLARDTDEQFF TGTGCCACCAGTGATTTAGCCCGGGACACCGATGAGCAGTTCTTC
many TRBJ2-1 TRBD2 TRBV29-1 CSGGGSGVDEQFF TGCAGCGGCGGGGGTAGCGGGGTCGATGAGCAGTTCTTC
few TRBJ1-1 - TRBV7-6 CASSLGSGILNTEAFF TGTGCCAGCAGCTTAGGGTCAGGGATATTGAACACTGAAGCTTTCTTT
many TRBJ2-3 - TRBV19 CASSIYGGTDTQYF TGTGCCAGTAGTATATACGGGGGCACAGATACGCAGTATTTT
- TRBJ1-1 - TRBV6-1 CASRRLDSMNTEAFF TGTGCCAGCAGACGATTAGACAGTATGAACACTGAAGCTTTCTTT
many TRBJ2-7 - TRBV11-2 CASRGLPVGEQYF TGTGCCAGCAGGGGACTTCCCGTCGGCGAGCAGTACTTC
few TRBJ2-7 - TRBV7-2 CASGEGTNSYEQYF TGTGCCAGCGGTGAGGGCACAAACTCCTACGAGCAGTACTTC
many TRBJ2-7 TRBD1 TRBV6-1 CASRTGTGKAYEQYF TGTGCCAGCAGGACCGGGACAGGGAAGGCCTACGAGCAGTACTTC
many TRBJ2-5 TRBD1 TRBV28 CASSWPGQGPGTQYF TGTGCCAGCAGTTGGCCAGGACAGGGTCCGGGGACCCAGTACTTC
- TRBJ1-1 - TRBV29-1 CSVRSLEAFF TGCAGCGTTAGGTCCTTGGAAGCTTTCTTT
many TRBJ1-5 - TRBV5-1 CASSLDGGSNQPQHF TGCGCCAGCAGCTTGGACGGTGGGAGCAATCAGCCCCAGCATTTT
- TRBJ2-5 - TRBV5-6 CASSFGGLGQETQYF TGTGCCAGCAGCTTTGGGGGGTTGGGCCAAGAGACCCAGTACTTC
- TRBJ2-7 TRBD2 TRBV7-2 CASSLGGSGAYEQYF TGTGCCAGCAGCTTAGGGGGTAGCGGGGCCTACGAGCAGTACTTC
few TRBJ1-4 - TRBV6-5 CASSYSTSGLGEKLFF TGTGCCAGCAGTTACTCGACGTCCGGTCTAGGTGAAAAACTGTTTTTT
many TRBJ2-2 - TRBV11-2 CASSRWGANTGELFF TGTGCCAGCAGCAGGTGGGGGGCGAACACCGGGGAGCTGTTTTTT
many TRBJ1-1 TRBD1 TRBV11-2 CASAPTGTFNEAFF TGTGCCAGCGCACCGACAGGGACGTTCAATGAAGCTTTCTTT
many TRBJ2-3 - TRBV5-4 CASSSWGAVDTQYF TGTGCCAGCAGCTCGTGGGGGGCCGTAGATACGCAGTATTTT
few TRBJ2-1 - TRBV4-3 CASSQEVRLGADEQFF TGCGCCAGCAGCCAAGAAGTACGGCTCGGCGCGGATGAGCAGTTCTTC
few TRBJ2-7 TRBD2 TRBV6-5 CASSVSGGGNYEQYF TGTGCCAGCAGTGTTAGCGGGGGGGGAAACTACGAGCAGTACTTC
few TRBJ2-7 - TRBV12-3/TRBV12-4 CASSSTSYSYEQYF TGTGCCAGCAGTTCCACTAGTTACTCCTACGAGCAGTACTTC
many TRBJ1-2 - TRBV4-2 CASSQEGSAYGYTF TGTGCCAGCAGCCAAGAGGGCAGCGCCTATGGCTACACCTTC
few TRBJ1-5 - TRBV20-1 CSARFRGNQPQHF TGCAGTGCTAGATTCAGGGGCAATCAGCCCCAGCATTTT
many TRBJ2-5 - TRBV28 CATAERDTQETQYF TGTGCCACCGCCGAGAGAGATACCCAGGAGACCCAGTACTTC
- TRBJ1-1 TRBD1 TRBV5-4 CASSLDRGGEAFF TGTGCCAGCAGCTTGGACAGGGGTGGGGAAGCTTTCTTT
- TRBJ1-2 - TRBV6-6 CASSYGRTQLANYGYTF TGTGCCAGCAGTTACGGGCGGACTCAGTTAGCTAACTATGGCTACACCTTC
- TRBJ2-1 TRBD2 TRBV18 CASSPAGLAGENEQFF TGTGCCAGCTCACCGGCGGGACTAGCGGGGGAGAATGAGCAGTTCTTC
- TRBJ1-5 - TRBV5-1 CASSLGVSRGNQPQHF TGCGCCAGCAGCTTGGGGGTCAGTCGGGGCAATCAGCCCCAGCATTTT
- TRBJ2-3 - TRBV7-2 CASSSWGPSTDTQYF TGTGCCAGCAGCTCGTGGGGTCCTAGCACAGATACGCAGTATTTT
- TRBJ1-1 - TRBV6-5 CASSYSTGSEAFF TGTGCCAGCAGTTACTCGACCGGTTCTGAAGCTTTCTTT
few TRBJ1-1 - TRBV30 CAWGTGFGTEAFF TGTGCCTGGGGTACAGGGTTCGGCACTGAAGCTTTCTTT
few TRBJ2-1 - TRBV29-1 CSVRSARPYNEQFF TGCAGCGTTAGGTCTGCACGGCCCTACAATGAGCAGTTCTTC
- TRBJ2-1 - TRBV28 CASSGGFDGAYNEQFF TGTGCCAGCAGCGGGGGTTTTGACGGGGCCTACAATGAGCAGTTCTTC
few TRBJ1-1 - TRBV29-1 CSVEGGFGSDTEAFF TGCAGCGTTGAAGGTGGTTTTGGCTCCGACACTGAAGCTTTCTTT
few TRBJ1-2 - TRBV6-5 CASSYSANYGYTF TGTGCCAGCAGTTACTCCGCGAACTATGGCTACACCTTC
- TRBJ1-2 TRBD1 TRBV4-1 CASSQDGAGGGGDGYTF TGCGCCAGCAGCCAAGATGGCGCAGGGGGCGGAGGGGATGGCTACACCTTC
many TRBJ2-3 - TRBV7-3 CASSLYDLRNTQYF TGTGCCAGCAGCTTATACGACTTGAGGAATACGCAGTATTTT
- TRBJ1-5 - TRBV12-3/TRBV12-4 CASTLNSQPQHF TGTGCCAGCACCTTAAACAGTCAGCCCCAGCATTTT
- TRBJ2-3 - TRBV20-1 CSARDSNTDTQYF TGCAGTGCTAGAGACAGTAACACAGATACGCAGTATTTT
- TRBJ1-4 - TRBV7-6 CASSARLTNEKLFF TGTGCCAGCAGCGCGAGGCTTACTAATGAAAAACTGTTTTTT
- TRBJ2-3 TRBD1 TRBV29-1 CSVRQGLGTDTQYF TGCAGCGTACGACAGGGCCTAGGGACAGATACGCAGTATTTT